What follows is one T cell receptor beta chain and its context. Its specificity is not known. These data belong to a study of T cell repertoires in cytomegalovirus infection. Study context: Shared public TCR beta signatures pointed to both CMV infection and a matching HLA type.

TCRdb reprocessed the reads via MiXCR and lists one record per CDR3 protein. The data contain about half a million distinct CDR3 sequences, roughly 46% of them singletons. General study results and limits: Within the response measured ex vivo, HLA-C-restricted CMV-specific TCR beta clonotypes were dominant. Summed frequency of public TCR beta families distinguished CMV carriers with the relevant HLA.

Trimming stripped 4 bases from V and 3 bases from J, with 16 bases between. The CDR3 length is 15 residues. Per the germline V gene, CDR1 is SGHAT and CDR2 is FQNNGV. The source was cultured PBMCs, collected from culture after CMV antigen stimulation. The source is a human donor in good health (CMV status not recorded). Some clones in this sample may be carry-over from other donors' samples. The chain is built from TRBV11-2 and TRBJ2-7, with D possibly being TRBD1 (6 bases). The CDR3 region is CASSSPGVALYEQYF. The CDR3 nucleotides read TGTGCCAGCAGCTCGCCAGGGGTTGCCCTCTACGAGCAGTACTTC.